This T cell receptor beta chain was sequenced during a study of identical twins. Germline loops: CDR1 SGDLS, CDR2 YYNGEE. Trimming removed 0 bases at V and 0 bases at J, with 21 bases between. There are 19 residues in the CDR3. TCRdb fed the 5' RACE reads into MiXCR, producing one record per CDR3 protein. The sample contains some 440,000 distinct CDR3 sequences, 24% of which appear only once. The same sample was also used in a study of T cells expressing NK-cell markers.

The chain combines TRBV9 with TRBJ1-2; tentatively, D is TRBD1 (5 bases). This receptor was taken from a woman under 30 in good health. The sample consisted of CD4+ T cells sorted from blood. The CDR3 nucleotides are TGTGCCAGCAGCGTAGCTTTGTCGACAAAGACAGCCTCTAACTATGGCTACACCTTC. Amino acid sequence: CASSVALSTKTASNYGYTF.